The 25 T cell receptor beta chains in this list originate from one sample, sequenced in a study of T cell repertoires in cytomegalovirus infection. Antigens for these TCRs are unknown. MiXCR was run by TCRdb on the reads, yielding one entry per CDR3 protein. The table lists about 700,000 distinct CDR3 sequences, around 32% of them singletons. The sample here was cultured PBMCs, taken from culture after CMV antigen stimulation. These receptors all stem from a human donor in good health (CMV status not recorded). Some clones in this sample may be carry-over from other donors' samples.

This chain uses TRBV4-1 with TRBJ2-1; TRBD2 aligns across 7 bases. The CDR3 totals 15 residues. From germline, CDR1 is MGHRA and CDR2 YSYEKL. The V gene end was trimmed by 0 bases and the J gene end by 6 bases; junction bases not matched to a gene: 5. As DNA, the CDR3 is TGCGCCAGCAGCCAAGAGTTGCCGGGAGGCAATGAGCAGTTCTTC. This translates into CASSQELPGGNEQFF.

The V and J genes are TRBV20-1 and TRBJ2-5, with D unclear. The CDR3 is made up of 12 amino acids. Germline CDR1 reads DFQATT; CDR2 reads SNEGSKA (reference sequence). The ends were cut back, 6 bases at V and 5 bases at J, with 13 bases in the middle. CDR3 coding DNA: TGCAGTGCGCGAGCCATGGAGGAGACCCAGTACTTC. It encodes CSARAMEETQYF.

The rearrangement joins TRBV6-1 to TRBJ2-7, with TRBD1 matching over 8 bases. Germline assignment: CDR1 MNHNS and CDR2 SASEGT. J was trimmed by 6 bases and V by 6 bases; bases with no gene match: 7. The CDR3 runs to 13 residues. The CDR3 reads CASSRDRYREQYF. DNA of the CDR3: TGTGCCAGCAGCCGGGACAGGTACCGCGAGCAGTACTTC.

The rearrangement uses TRBV15 and TRBJ2-1; 13 positions match TRBD2. V dropped 0 bases and J dropped 5; count of bases not matched to a gene: 13. Germline V lookup: CDR1 LNHNV, CDR2 YYDKDF (reference sequence). There are 20 residues in the CDR3. The CDR3 nucleotides are TGTGCCACCAGCAGAGAGGGGACTAGCGGGATTCCGTGGGTAGACAATGAGCAGTTCTTC. Encoded protein: CATSREGTSGIPWVDNEQFF.

This chain's CDR3 is CASSLLAGIRGQYF. As DNA, the CDR3 is TGTGCCAGCAGCTTACTAGCGGGAATCCGCGGGCAGTACTTC. The chain links TRBV7-2 to TRBJ2-7; TRBD2 agrees at 9 bases. Trimming took 2 bases from V and 9 from J; bases not matched to a gene: 8. This CDR3 contains 14 residues. Germline V gene sequence: CDR1 SGHTA, CDR2 FQGNSA.

The gene calls are TRBV5-4 and TRBJ2-7; D remains ambiguous. The V gene's germline CDR1 is SGHNT and CDR2 YYREEE (reference sequence). V was cut by 1 base and J by 3 bases, with 8 bases left in between. This CDR3 region has 13 residues. The CDR3 DNA follows: TGTGCCAGCAGCTTGCCACCGAACTACGAGCAGTACTTC. It translates to CASSLPPNYEQYF.

This clonotype has at least ten counts. The chain recombines TRBV7-2 with TRBJ2-1; 10 positions match TRBD2. The CDR3 covers 16 residues. V gave up 2 bases and J gave up 2 bases; unmatched junction bases: 3. Germline assignment: CDR1 SGHTA and CDR2 FQGNSA. CDR3 in DNA: TGTGCCAGCAGCTTATCCCTAGCGGGAGCCTACAATGAGCAGTTCTTC. Encoded protein: CASSLSLAGAYNEQFF.

This clonotype was observed a handful of times. V is TRBV27 and J is TRBJ1-2, with unresolved D. The germline gives CDR1 MNHEY, CDR2 SMNVEV (reference sequence). This CDR3 has 13 residues. V lost 6 bases to trimming and J lost 2 bases, with 10 bases between them. CDR3 sequence: CASRERENYGYTF. CDR3 sequence (DNA): TGTGCCAGCAGGGAGAGAGAGAACTATGGCTACACCTTC.

Regarding this clonotype: It is likely a read error, because the conserved phenylalanine at the end of the CDR3 is missing. The limits of the CDR3 on the DNA are not certain, so only TCRdb's listed CDR3 is given. This chain connects TRBV12-3 or TRBV12-4 to TRBJ2-1; the table's D call of TRBD1 was not tested on the DNA. The CDR3 comprises 11 residues, both ends counted. The CDR3 loop reads CASSAGQGSVI.

J is TRBJ1-2 and V is TRBV7-2; no clear D gene. V lost 5 bases, J lost 4 bases, and 20 bases lay in between. Germline assignment: CDR1 SGHTA and CDR2 FQGNSA. The CDR3 consists of 16 residues. CDR3 amino acids: CASSPAETEQLYGYTF. DNA for the CDR3: TGTGCCAGCAGCCCGGCCGAGACTGAGCAACTCTATGGCTACACCTTC.

This chain uses TRBV19 with TRBJ2-2, with TRBD1 as a possible D gene (6 bases). This CDR3 spans 17 amino acids. The ends were cut back, 4 bases at V and 3 bases at J, with 18 bases in the middle. Germline CDR1 LNHDA, CDR2 SQIVND (reference sequence). As DNA, the CDR3 is TGTGCCAGTAGTAATCGCCCAGGGGAGTATGACACCGGGGAGCTGTTTTTT. Translation gives CASSNRPGEYDTGELFF.

This clonotype was seen more than once but under ten times. The chain couples TRBV20-1 to TRBJ1-1; TRBD1 aligns across 8 bases. After removal of 1 base from V and 3 bases from J, the junction contained 16 bases not matched to a gene. Germline loops: CDR1 DFQATT, CDR2 SNEGSKA (reference sequence). The CDR3 totals 18 residues. In DNA, the CDR3 is TGCAGTGCTAGAGTCTTCGGACAGGGTGCGACCCCTTACACTGAAGCTTTCTTT. Translated: CSARVFGQGATPYTEAFF.

This clonotype was counted at least ten times. The rearrangement uses TRBV7-2 and TRBJ2-5, with D possibly matching TRBD1 (6 bases). V was pared by 4 bases and J by 5 bases, with 14 bases between. The CDR3 has 14 residues. The germline gives CDR1 SGHTA, CDR2 FQGNSA. CDR3 amino acids: CASSSGQTAETQYF. Written as DNA, the CDR3 is TGTGCCAGCAGCTCCGGACAGACTGCGGAGACCCAGTACTTC.

Written as DNA, the CDR3 is TGTGCCAGCAGAGGGGGAGGGAAGGGCACTGAAGCTTTCTTT. It yields the protein CASRGGGKGTEAFF. The chain has TRBV6-5 and TRBJ1-1; a possible D gene is TRBD1 (6 bases). CDR3 length equals 14 residues. Trimming shortened V by 6 bases and J by 4 bases, and 15 bases separated the two germline ends. Germline CDR1 MNHEY, CDR2 SVGAGI.

There are a few counts of this clonotype. The chain combines TRBV27 with TRBJ2-1, with D perhaps matching TRBD1 (6 bases). The CDR3 sequence is 15 residues long. V dropped 7 bases and J dropped 3 bases, with 16 bases sitting between them. CDR1 and CDR2 (germline): MNHEY, SMNVEV (reference sequence). The CDR3 loop reads CASTLTGEYYNEQFF. CDR3 nucleotides: TGTGCCAGCACCTTGACAGGAGAGTACTACAATGAGCAGTTCTTC.

V usage is TRBV5-4 and J usage is TRBJ2-7; D is ambiguous. CDR3 length: 13 residues. CDR1 and CDR2 from the germline V gene are SGHNT and YYREEE (reference sequence). V was shortened by 4 bases and J by 6 bases, with 14 bases between the two germline ends. CDR3 in amino acids: CASSAGPKLEQYF. As DNA, the CDR3 is TGTGCCAGCAGCGCCGGACCGAAGCTCGAGCAGTACTTC.

The gene calls are TRBV6-6 and TRBJ1-5, with a weak D call TRBD1 (6 bases). CDR1 and CDR2 from the germline V gene are MNHNY and SVGAGI (reference sequence). CDR3 length equals 16 residues. V lost 3 bases, J lost 4 bases, and 16 bases lay in between. CDR3 DNA sequence: TGTGCCAGCAGTTATCCGCAGGGGCAGGGTAATCAGCCCCAGCATTTT. Translating gives CASSYPQGQGNQPQHF.

The gene calls are TRBV20-1 and TRBJ2-3, with D possibly called TRBD1 or TRBD2 (5 bases each). V lost 6 bases to trimming and J lost 0 bases, with 13 bases between them. The CDR3 totals 14 residues. CDR1 and CDR2 (germline): DFQATT, SNEGSKA (reference sequence). The CDR3 protein is CSALGPSSTDTQYF. In DNA form, the CDR3 reads TGCAGTGCCCTGGGACCATCCAGCACAGATACGCAGTATTTT.

The rearrangement joins TRBV12-3 or TRBV12-4 to TRBJ2-3; TRBD2 agrees at 8 bases. CDR3 length: 15 amino acids. J lost 3 bases, V lost 5 bases, and 7 bases had no gene match. CDR3 loop: CASSRLPSGTDTQYF. CDR3 in DNA: TGTGCCAGCAGTCGCCTCCCTAGCGGGACAGATACGCAGTATTTT.

This clonotype showed up just a few times. The chain carries TRBV12-3 or TRBV12-4 and TRBJ1-5; TRBD1 is a possible D gene (5 bases). The CDR3 is 17 amino acids. Deletions cut 1 base from V and 0 bases from J, with 13 bases between. In nucleotides, the CDR3 is TGTGCCAGCAGTTTAGACTCGGGGCCGGGTAGCAATCAGCCCCAGCATTTT. It yields the protein CASSLDSGPGSNQPQHF.

The chain couples TRBV12-3 or TRBV12-4 to TRBJ2-5; 7 nucleotides agree with TRBD1. V gave up 4 bases and J gave up 1 base; unmatched junction bases: 3. The CDR3 has 14 amino acids. CDR3 in amino acids: CASSWGQFQETQYF. The CDR3 DNA reads TGTGCCAGCAGTTGGGGACAGTTCCAAGAGACCCAGTACTTC.

The genes are TRBV6-5 and TRBJ2-7; D remains unclear. Trimming removed 5 bases from V and 3 bases from J, with 11 bases in between. This CDR3 is built from 13 residues. CDR1 is MNHEY and CDR2 is SVGAGI in the germline V gene. In nucleotides, the CDR3 is TGTGCCAGCAGTCGTAGCAGGTTCTACGAGCAGTACTTC. Translating it yields CASSRSRFYEQYF.

This clonotype showed up just a few times. V usage is TRBV6-5 and J usage is TRBJ2-2; 10 bases match TRBD1. The germline CDR1 and CDR2 sequences are MNHEY and SVGAGI. This CDR3 comprises 17 residues. J was trimmed by 3 bases and V by 2 bases; bases with no gene match: 6. The CDR3 loop reads CASSYGLDRGDTGELFF. The CDR3 nucleotides read TGTGCCAGCAGTTACGGTTTGGACAGGGGGGACACCGGGGAGCTGTTTTTT.

This clonotype was observed at least ten times. The chain recombines TRBV7-6 with TRBJ1-4; possibly TRBD1 for D (5 bases). Germline lookup yields CDR1 SGHVS and CDR2 FNYEAQ. The CDR3 totals 14 residues. V was clipped by 10 bases and J by 7 bases, with 19 bases between them. DNA of the CDR3: TGTGCCACTGGATGGGGGAGAGATGCTGAAAAACTGTTTTTT. This sequence encodes CATGWGRDAEKLFF.

This clonotype was counted a few times. The V call is TRBV4-2, the J call TRBJ2-1, with D tentatively TRBD1 (5 bases). Trimming took 0 bases from V and 1 from J, leaving 10 bases between them. The germline CDR1 and CDR2 sequences are LGHNA and YNFKEQ. This CDR3 is built from 16 residues. The DNA for the CDR3 is TGTGCCAGCAGCCAAGATAGGAGACAGTCCTACAATGAGCAGTTCTTC. It specifies CASSQDRRQSYNEQFF.